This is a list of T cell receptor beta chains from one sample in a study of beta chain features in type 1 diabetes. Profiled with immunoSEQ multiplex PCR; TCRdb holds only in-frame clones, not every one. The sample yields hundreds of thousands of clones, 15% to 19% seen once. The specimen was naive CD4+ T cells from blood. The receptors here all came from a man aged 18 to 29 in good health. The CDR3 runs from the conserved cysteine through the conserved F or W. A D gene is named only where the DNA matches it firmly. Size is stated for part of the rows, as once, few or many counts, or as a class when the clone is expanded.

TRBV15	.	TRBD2	CAASIAGRAATQYF
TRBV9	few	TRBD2	CASSVSGTSVSYEQYF
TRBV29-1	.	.	CSVEGELGATYGYTF
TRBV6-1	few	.	CASRGRGRGETQYF
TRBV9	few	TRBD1	CASSVDQGADTQYF
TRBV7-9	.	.	CASSRGWGRSYEQYF
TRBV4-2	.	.	CASSQDPEIEAFF
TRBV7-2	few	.	CASRRTGNYGYTF
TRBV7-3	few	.	CASSLNPAGSYEQYF
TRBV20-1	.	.	CSAREPYGYTF
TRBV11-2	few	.	CASSLESRGEQYF
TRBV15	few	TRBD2	CATSSTLAGYHRASSYEQYF
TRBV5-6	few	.	CASRTLNSPLHF
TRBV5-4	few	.	CASSLESMNTEAFF
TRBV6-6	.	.	CASSYGPQGGYTF
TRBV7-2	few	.	CASSLDGGEQYF
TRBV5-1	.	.	CASSQERITGELFF
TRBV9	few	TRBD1	CASSGLTGLQETQYF
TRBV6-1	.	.	CASSETMGLLRNQPQHF
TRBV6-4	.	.	CASSKRQGLEQFF
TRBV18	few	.	CASSPSRSTDTQYF
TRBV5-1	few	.	CASSFSTDTQYF
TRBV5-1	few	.	CASSFDSGGTEQFF
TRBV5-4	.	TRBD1	CASSPWTGANYGYTF
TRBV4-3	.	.	CASSQEDRSNYNEQFF
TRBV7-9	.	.	CASGRGTDTQYF
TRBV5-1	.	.	CASSLDSPTGELFF
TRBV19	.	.	CASTQGGGNGYTF
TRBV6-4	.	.	CASSRSNTNEKLFF
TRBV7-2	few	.	CASSLVAFSTDTQYF
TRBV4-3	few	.	CASSQPGVQYGYTF
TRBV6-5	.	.	CASSSLPTRGNTEAFF
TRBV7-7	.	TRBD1	CASSHDRDTEAFF
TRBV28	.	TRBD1	CASSSSGTGKNYEQYF
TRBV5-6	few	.	CASSHIREETYNEQFF
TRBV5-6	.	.	CASSLERGLGGYTF
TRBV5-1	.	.	CASSLQASTYGYTF
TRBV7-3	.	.	CASSLKGGTQYF
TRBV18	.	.	CASSPLAESTSGANVLTF
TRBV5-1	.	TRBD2	CASSRLAREGQETQYF
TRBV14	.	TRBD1	CASSQAQGVKNIQYF
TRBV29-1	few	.	CSVAPGGLLLYEQYF
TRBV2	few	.	CASLGTTTYNEQFF
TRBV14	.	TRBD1	CASSRTGVGTEAFF
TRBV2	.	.	CASILDRNYEQYF
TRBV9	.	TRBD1	CASSVDSGQVLSGNTIYF
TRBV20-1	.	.	CSAKRPREQYF
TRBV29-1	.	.	CSVENRNEKLFF
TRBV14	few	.	CASSQDQGRVGYTF
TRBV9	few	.	CASKPGPMNTEAFF
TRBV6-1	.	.	CASSYTGRAKNIQYF
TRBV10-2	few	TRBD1	CASSSDRVVPQHF
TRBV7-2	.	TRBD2	CASSSSSGGLGNEQFF
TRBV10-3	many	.	CAISGMRQVSYEQYF